The clone carrying this T cell receptor beta chain was found a few times. The sample comes from a study of shared clonotypes between healthy human individuals. TCRdb's copy holds only in-frame clones and misses some; the assay was immunoSEQ multiplex PCR. Of about 2 million clones in the sample, approximately 95% were seen once. This CDR3 is built from 16 residues. Germline V gives CDR1 SGHTA, CDR2 FQGTGA. Losses at the gene ends were 5 bases for V and 5 bases for J; bases not matched to a gene: 11. CD45RO-negative, CCR7-selected cells formed the naive CD8 fraction, which excluded terminally differentiated effector memory CD45RA+ cells.

The sequence was collected from a man in his late teens or twenties in good health. The J gene is TRBJ2-3, the V gene TRBV7-3; TRBD2 agrees at 9 bases. Sequenced input: naive CD8+ T cells sorted from blood. The CDR3 sequence: CASSPNRLAGIDTQYF. The CDR3 nucleotides read TGTGCCAGCAGCCCAAACCGGCTAGCGGGGATAGATACGCAGTATTTT.